This entry lists 32 T cell receptor beta chains sequenced from one sample in a study of blood T cell repertoires in COVID-19. Profiled with immunoSEQ multiplex PCR; TCRdb holds only in-frame clones, not every one. The sample lists about 74,000 clones, about 80% seen once, with 15% to 19% in the top ten. Sequenced: peripheral blood. The receptors shown here come from a human donor in a cohort sampled during active COVID-19.

The count of this clone is one. J is TRBJ2-7 and V is TRBV28, with 14 bases fitting TRBD2. The V gene end was trimmed by 3 bases and the J gene end by 4 bases; junction bases not matched to a gene: 5. The CDR3 runs to 16 residues. Germline V CDR1 and CDR2: MDHEN, SYDVKM. The CDR3 sequence is CASSFGTSGRVYEQYF. The DNA of the CDR3 is TGTGCCAGCAGTTTTGGGACTAGCGGGAGAGTTTACGAGCAGTACTTC.

The V and J genes are TRBV7-9 and TRBJ1-1; D is possibly TRBD1 (6 bases). This CDR3 contains 12 residues. V shed 3 bases and J shed 5 bases, with 7 bases lying between them. The germline V gene encodes CDR1 SEHNR and CDR2 FQNEAQ (reference sequence). The CDR3 DNA sequence: TGTGCCAGCAGCTTTGGACAGACTGAAGCTTTCTTT. It codes for CASSFGQTEAFF.

This clone was seen just once. The rearrangement uses TRBV5-1 and TRBJ1-1; D call uncertain. CDR3 size: 14 residues. CDR1 SGHRS and CDR2 YFSETQ come from the germline V gene. Trimming removed 0 bases from V and 8 bases from J, with 14 bases in between. The CDR3: CASSLEDPSGEAFF. The CDR3 nucleotides read TGCGCCAGCAGCTTGGAAGATCCGAGCGGGGAAGCTTTCTTT.

The J gene is TRBJ1-2, the V gene TRBV2; D gene uncertain. This CDR3 has 14 residues. V was cut by 6 bases and J by 2 bases, with 13 bases left in between. In germline, CDR1 is SNHLY, CDR2 FYNNEI. The CDR3: CASRSPGTNYGYTF. The DNA for the CDR3 is TGTGCCAGCAGGAGTCCGGGAACCAACTATGGCTACACCTTC.

The V and J genes are TRBV6-5 and TRBJ1-6; unclear D gene. CDR3 size: 16 residues. Germline V CDR1 and CDR2: MNHEY, SVGAGI. The V end was cut by 0 bases, the J end by 5 bases, with 11 bases between. The CDR3 loop is CASSYSRSTDNSPLHF. The CDR3 nucleotides read TGTGCCAGCAGTTACTCCCGGTCTACGGATAATTCACCCCTCCACTTT.

This clone was picked up a small number of times. CDR3 loop: CASSLGTSGNTIYF. CDR3 DNA: TGTGCCAGTAGTCTCGGGACTTCCGGAAACACCATATATTTT. This chain uses TRBV19 with TRBJ1-3; D is perhaps TRBD1 (5 bases). This CDR3 is built from 14 residues. CDR1 and CDR2 (germline): LNHDA, SQIVND (reference sequence). Trimming pared 5 bases from V and 4 bases from J, leaving 12 bases between.

V is TRBV11-2 and J is TRBJ2-5, with D tentatively TRBD2 (6 bases). The germline gives CDR1 SGHAT, CDR2 FQNNGV. V lost 1 base, J lost 5 bases, and 8 bases lay in between. The CDR3 is 13 amino acids. The CDR3 DNA reads TGTGCCAGCAGCTTAGGGGGGGAGGAGACCCAGTACTTC. Its protein is CASSLGGEETQYF. Variable domain in full (rest from reference TRBV11-2 and TRBJ2-5): EAGVAQSPRYKIIEKRQSVAFWCNPISGHATLYWYQQILGQGPKLLIQFQNNGVVDDSQLPKDRFSAERLKGVDSTLKIQPAKLEDSAVYLCASSLGGEETQYFGPGTRLLVL.

A single count supports this clone. The chain employs TRBV5-1 and TRBJ2-7; 14 bases align to TRBD2. CDR1 is SGHRS and CDR2 is YFSETQ in the germline V gene. Trimming took 4 bases from V and 5 from J; bases not matched to a gene: 5. The CDR3 extends over 15 amino acids. The CDR3, as DNA: TGCGCCAGCAGCAGCGGACTAGCGGGAGGTGACGAGCAGTACTTC. This encodes CASSSGLAGGDEQYF.

V is TRBV11-2 and J is TRBJ2-7; D gene unclear. V lost 0 bases and J 0 bases, leaving 6 bases between the germline ends. This CDR3 spans 14 amino acids. CDR1 SGHAT and CDR2 FQNNGV come from the germline V gene. In nucleotides, the CDR3 is TGTGCCAGCAGCTTAGAGAGGAGCTCCTACGAGCAGTACTTC. Protein sequence: CASSLERSSYEQYF. Full variable domain (missing parts from reference TRBV11-2 and TRBJ2-7): EAGVAQSPRYKIIEKRQSVAFWCNPISGHATLYWYQQILGQGPKLLIQFQNNGVVDDSQLPKDRFSAERLKGVDSTLKIQPAKLEDSAVYLCASSLERSSYEQYFGPGTRLTVT.

About this clone itself: Other DNA sequences in this sample translate to the same CDR3. The rearrangement uses TRBV7-8 and TRBJ2-7; 8 bases match TRBD1. The germline V gene encodes CDR1 SGHVS and CDR2 FQNEAQ. The CDR3 totals 14 residues. J gave up 4 bases and V 4 bases, and 6 bases lay outside the gene matches. The CDR3 DNA sequence: TGTGCCAGCAGCTCACCAGGGGGCGGGTACGAGCAGTACTTC. It codes for CASSSPGGGYEQYF.

V usage is TRBV19 and J usage is TRBJ1-4, with D maybe TRBD1 (6 bases). The CDR3 runs 16 residues. Between the trimmed V and J ends, which lost 7 bases and 2 bases, there was a span of 17 bases. CDR1 is LNHDA and CDR2 is SQIVND in the germline V gene (reference sequence). CDR3 sequence: CASNRRGADTNEKLFF. CDR3 sequence (DNA): TGTGCCAGTAACCGCCGGGGGGCGGATACTAATGAAAAACTGTTTTTT.

This clone turned up a few times. The chain has TRBV10-3 and TRBJ2-7, with D possibly being TRBD2 (6 bases). The CDR3 contains 16 residues. CDR1 and CDR2 (germline): ENHRY, SYGVKD. The ends were cut back, 6 bases at V and 5 bases at J, with 23 bases in the middle. The CDR3 region is CAIRRGSGQVGDEQYF. The CDR3 nucleotides are TGTGCCATCAGGAGGGGTAGCGGCCAGGTGGGGGACGAGCAGTACTTC.

This rearrangement joins TRBV4-1 to TRBJ1-4; TRBD1 might be the D (5 bases). V was shortened by 5 bases and J by 7 bases, with 14 bases between the two germline ends. Germline V gene lookup returns CDR1 MGHRA and CDR2 YSYEKL. This CDR3 has 14 amino acids. The DNA for the CDR3 is TGCGCCAGCAGCTCCGGGGGGGTGGCTGAAAAACTGTTTTTT. Amino acids: CASSSGGVAEKLFF.

This clone was recorded once. This chain uses TRBV7-9 with TRBJ2-2; 11 bases agree with TRBD1. CDR3 length: 15 residues. Germline trimming cut 5 bases from V and 5 bases from J; bases unmatched to any gene: 4. Germline CDR1 is SEHNR and CDR2 is FQNEAQ (reference sequence). The CDR3 bases are TGTGCCAGCAGCGGGACAGGGGGGACGACCGGGGAGCTGTTTTTT. It encodes CASSGTGGTTGELFF.

J is TRBJ1-1 and V is TRBV6-5, with D maybe TRBD1 (5 bases). CDR3 length equals 16 residues. Germline lookup yields CDR1 MNHEY and CDR2 SVGAGI. The germline V and J ends were trimmed by 4 bases and 5 bases, with 20 bases remaining between them. The CDR3 is CASSLTLAGLHTEAFF. The CDR3, as DNA: TGTGCCAGCAGTTTAACCCTGGCAGGGCTTCATACTGAAGCTTTCTTT.

The rearrangement uses TRBV13 and TRBJ1-1, with 8 positions matching TRBD1. In germline, CDR1 is PRHDT, CDR2 FYEKMQ (reference sequence). This CDR3 has 15 amino acids. Trimming took 2 bases from V and 1 from J; bases not matched to a gene: 3. Here the CDR3 reads CASSLSGQGNTEAFF. The CDR3 nucleotides read TGTGCCAGCAGCTTATCCGGACAGGGGAACACTGAAGCTTTCTTT.

The chain employs TRBV9 and TRBJ2-7, with 9 bases lining up with TRBD2. Trimming at V came to 2 bases and at J to 2 bases, leaving 5 bases not matched to a gene. Germline V gene sequence: CDR1 SGDLS, CDR2 YYNGEE. This CDR3 is 15 amino acids long. CDR3 in DNA: TGTGCCAGCAGCGTCGGAGCGGGAGGTACCTACGAGCAGTACTTC. It encodes CASSVGAGGTYEQYF.

The chain links TRBV7-9 to TRBJ2-6, with TRBD2 matching over 7 bases. Trimming took 0 bases from V and 2 from J; bases not matched to a gene: 4. Germline V gives CDR1 SEHNR, CDR2 FQNEAQ (reference sequence). The CDR3 is 17 residues long. The DNA of the CDR3 is TGTGCCAGCAGCTTAGCGGGAGGGCCTGCTGGGGCCAACGTCCTGACTTTC. This encodes CASSLAGGPAGANVLTF.

V usage is TRBV7-2 and J usage is TRBJ1-6; the match to TRBD1 covers 9 bases. The CDR3 length is 18 residues. CDR1 and CDR2 (germline): SGHTA, FQGNSA. The V and J ends lost 2 bases and 9 bases, in that order; junction bases with no gene match: 14. The CDR3 bases are TGTGCCAGCAGCTTAAGCGCGGGCGGGACAGGGATAATTTCACCCCTCCACTTT. Translation gives CASSLSAGGTGIISPLHF. Full variable domain (remainder filled in from reference TRBV7-2 and TRBJ1-6): GAGVSQSPSNKVTEKGKDVELRCDPISGHTALYWYRQSLGQGLEFLIYFQGNSAPDKSGLPSDRFSAERTGGSVSTLTIQRTQQEDSAVYLCASSLSAGGTGIISPLHFGNGTRLTVT.

This chain uses TRBV30 with TRBJ1-2, with TRBD1 matching over 12 bases. The CDR3 covers 15 residues. V was pared by 2 bases and J by 7 bases, with 8 bases of the junction left unmatched. Germline-derived CDR1 and CDR2 are GTSNPN and SVGIG (reference sequence). This CDR3 is CAWSLSGTGGSGYTF. Written as DNA, the CDR3 is TGTGCCTGGAGTCTTTCTGGGACAGGGGGCAGTGGCTACACCTTC.

This clone has just one count. The chain has TRBV4-3 and TRBJ2-7, with TRBD2 matching 12 bases. Germline CDR1 and CDR2: LGHNA and YSLEER. The V and J ends lost 1 base and 6 bases, in that order; junction bases with no gene match: 1. The CDR3 extends over 14 amino acids. The DNA of the CDR3 is TGCGCCAGCAGCCAAGGACTAGCGGGAGCCGAGCAGTACTTC. Translating gives CASSQGLAGAEQYF.

The V gene is TRBV10-2, the J gene TRBJ2-7; D remains unclear. From germline, CDR1 is WSHSY and CDR2 SAAADI. The CDR3 has 13 residues. Deletions cut 2 bases from V and 6 bases from J, with 11 bases between. This chain's CDR3 is CASSETPRLEQYF. CDR3 in DNA: TGCGCCAGCAGTGAGACTCCTAGGCTCGAGCAGTACTTC.

The chain carries TRBV10-2 and TRBJ2-1, with 11 bases lining up with TRBD2. V gave up 4 bases and J gave up 8 bases; unmatched junction bases: 10. This CDR3 spans 16 amino acids. The germline CDR1 and CDR2 sequences are WSHSY and SAAADI. The CDR3 region is CASSGIAGGPQDEQFF. DNA for the CDR3: TGCGCCAGCAGTGGTATAGCGGGAGGGCCCCAAGATGAGCAGTTCTTC.

A few counts support this clone. The chain couples TRBV6-5 to TRBJ2-3; D is undetermined. This CDR3 comprises 14 residues. Germline CDR1 MNHEY, CDR2 SVGAGI. V lost 2 bases and J lost 4, with 10 bases in between. The CDR3 is CASSYTHRADTQYF. CDR3 bases: TGTGCCAGCAGTTACACCCACCGGGCAGATACGCAGTATTTT.

The gene calls are TRBV10-1 and TRBJ1-1; 12 nucleotides align to TRBD1. J gave up 6 bases and V 6 bases, and 11 bases lay outside the gene matches. In germline, CDR1 is WNHNN, CDR2 SYGVQD (reference sequence). CDR3 length equals 16 residues. The CDR3: CASSLGRDRGLSEAFF. Written as DNA, the CDR3 is TGCGCCAGCAGCCTCGGCCGGGACAGGGGGCTTTCTGAAGCTTTCTTT.

The V gene is TRBV4-2, the J gene TRBJ2-3; 10 nucleotides align to TRBD2. Germline assignment: CDR1 LGHNA and CDR2 YNFKEQ. This CDR3 contains 20 residues. V was pared by 0 bases and J by 3 bases, with 15 bases of the junction left unmatched. This CDR3 reads CASSQDGSSGSEGGTDTQYF. CDR3 sequence (DNA): TGTGCCAGCAGCCAAGATGGTTCTAGCGGGAGTGAGGGTGGGACAGATACGCAGTATTTT.

This clone was counted once. The V gene is TRBV7-9, the J gene TRBJ1-5, with 10 positions matching TRBD1. Losses at the gene ends were 5 bases for V and 4 bases for J; bases not matched to a gene: 5. Germline loops: CDR1 SEHNR, CDR2 FQNEAQ (reference sequence). The length of the CDR3 is 15 residues. CDR3 region: CASSRGQGKNQPQHF. CDR3 nucleotide sequence: TGTGCCAGCAGCCGGGGACAGGGGAAGAATCAGCCCCAGCATTTT. The complete variable domain, with remaining parts taken from reference TRBV7-9 and TRBJ1-5, reads DTGVSQNPRHKITKRGQNVTFRCDPISEHNRLYWYRQTLGQGPEFLTYFQNEAQLEKSRLLSDRFSAERPKGSFSTLEIQRTEQGDSAMYLCASSRGQGKNQPQHFGDGTRLSIL.

J is TRBJ2-3 and V is TRBV3-1 (or the pseudogene TRBV3-2); 9 nucleotides agree with TRBD2. This CDR3 is 16 amino acids long. Trimming took 8 bases from V and 3 from J; bases not matched to a gene: 12. CDR1 and CDR2 from the germline V gene are LGHDT and YNNKEL (reference sequence). Written as DNA, the CDR3 is TGTGCCAGCGGGGAGTGGCTAGCGGGACGGACAGATACGCAGTATTTT. This encodes CASGEWLAGRTDTQYF.

This clone was recorded once. The chain has TRBV6-6 and TRBJ2-7; 9 nucleotides match TRBD2. V shed 6 bases and J 4 bases; nucleotides not matched to a gene: 10. CDR3 length equals 15 residues. The germline CDR1 and CDR2 sequences are MNHNY and SVGAGI (reference sequence). CDR3 sequence reads: CASSNPGLAGYEQYF. The CDR3 DNA reads TGTGCCAGCAGCAACCCGGGACTAGCTGGTTACGAGCAGTACTTC.

The chain recombines TRBV5-5 with TRBJ2-7; the D is unclear. CDR3 length equals 14 residues. Trimming took 0 bases from V and 0 from J, leaving 7 bases between them. Germline loops: CDR1 SGHKS, CDR2 YYEKEE (reference sequence). The CDR3: CASSLAVGSYEQYF. CDR3 nucleotides: TGTGCCAGCAGCTTGGCGGTCGGCTCCTACGAGCAGTACTTC.

The rearrangement uses TRBV2 and TRBJ2-7, with 10 bases that match TRBD1. The germline gives CDR1 SNHLY, CDR2 FYNNEI. The CDR3 loop spans 14 amino acids. J lost 4 bases, V lost 4 bases, and 4 bases had no gene match. The CDR3 region has the DNA TGTGCCAGCAGTGCAAGGACAGGGGGGTACGAGCAGTACTTC. Translated, it gives CASSARTGGYEQYF.

The CDR3 nucleotides are TGTGCCAGCAGTGGGGCCCTCGGTTACGAGCAGTACTTC. Its translation is CASSGALGYEQYF. The J gene is TRBJ2-7, the V gene TRBV2; D ambiguous. The V gene lost 4 bases and the J gene lost 4 bases, with 11 bases spanning the gap. CDR3 length equals 13 residues. The germline gives CDR1 SNHLY, CDR2 FYNNEI.